This passage covers 14 T cell receptor beta chains from one sample sequenced in a study of regulatory T cells in long-lasting Graves disease. Regarding time point: newly diagnosed GD, antithyroid drugs for less than 3 months. From RNA extracted from PBMCs, the TCR library was made. Researchers made TCR beta libraries by using iRepertoire HTBI primers and running Arm-PCR on CDR3 regions. TCRdb re-derived calls from the multiplex PCR reads in MiXCR, one entry per CDR3 protein. The profile shows 350,000 to 550,000 distinct CDR3 sequences, about a sixth of them singletons. These data also formed part of another study, on T cells in Graves' hyperthyroidism and ophthalmopathy.

The sample consisted of peripheral blood mononuclear cells (PBMCs), taken at new diagnosis, from a patient treated with antithyroid drugs. The receptor source for this set is a woman younger than 30 with Graves disease.

This clonotype was seen only a few times. The rearrangement joins TRBV30 to TRBJ2-7; TRBD1 might be the D (5 bases). V was pared by 2 bases and J by 4 bases, with 15 bases between. This CDR3 region has 14 residues. CDR1 and CDR2 from the germline V gene are GTSNPN and SVGIG (reference sequence). As DNA, the CDR3 is TGTGCCTGGAGTATAATAAGGGGCAGGTACGAGCAGTACTTC. This gives the protein CAWSIIRGRYEQYF.

This clonotype has at least ten counts. J is TRBJ2-3 and V is TRBV7-6, with D possibly being TRBD2 (5 bases). V lost 2 bases, J lost 0 bases, and 9 bases lay in between. The CDR3 totals 15 residues. Germline values: CDR1 SGHVS, CDR2 FNYEAQ. This CDR3 reads CASSLTRMSTDTQYF. CDR3 coding DNA: TGTGCCAGCAGCTTAACTAGAATGAGCACAGATACGCAGTATTTT.

At least ten counts were recorded for this clonotype. This chain connects TRBV2 to TRBJ1-2, with 8 positions matching TRBD1. V was pared by 10 bases and J by 8 bases, with 9 bases of the junction left unmatched. Germline CDR1 reads SNHLY; CDR2 reads FYNNEI. This CDR3 spans 12 amino acids. In nucleotides, the CDR3 is TGTGCCACCCTGGCAGGGGGCGAAGGCTACACCTTC. Its protein product is CATLAGGEGYTF.

About this clonotype: This could be a read error, since a much larger clone is one nucleotide away. The J gene is TRBJ2-5, the V gene TRBV12-3 or TRBV12-4, with D perhaps matching TRBD1 (6 bases). The CDR3 sequence is 14 residues long. CDR3 nucleotide sequence: TGTTCCAGCAGCACCGTTGGGGGCCGGGAGACCCAGTACTTC. It codes for CSSSTVGGRETQYF.

The chain combines TRBV14 with TRBJ2-7; 13 nucleotides line up with TRBD2. CDR3 length equals 16 residues. The ends lost 2 bases at V and 2 bases at J; junction bases unmatched: 3. In germline, CDR1 is SGHDN, CDR2 FVKESK. CDR3 loop: CASSQTSGRAPYEQYF. CDR3 nucleotide sequence: TGTGCCAGCAGCCAAACTAGCGGGAGGGCCCCCTACGAGCAGTACTTC. The entire variable domain, with the rest obtained from reference TRBV14 and TRBJ2-7, is as follows: EAGVTQFPSHSVIEKGQTVTLRCDPISGHDNLYWYRRVMGKEIKFLLHFVKESKQDESGMPNNRFLAERTGGTYSTLKVQPAELEDSGVYFCASSQTSGRAPYEQYFGPGTRLTVT.

The V call is TRBV24-1, the J call TRBJ1-5; no definite D call. From germline, CDR1 is KGHDR and CDR2 SFDVKD. V lost 12 bases, J lost 8 bases, and 16 bases lay in between. This CDR3 spans 12 amino acids. CDR3 region: CARGDSAEPQHF. Written as DNA, the CDR3 is TGTGCCCGCGGCGATTCGGCGGAGCCCCAGCATTTT.

This clonotype was recorded many times. The chain has TRBV20-1 and TRBJ2-5; D is undetermined. CDR3 length: 12 amino acids. Trimming stripped 2 bases from V and 2 bases from J, with 6 bases between. The germline V gene has CDR1 DFQATT and CDR2 SNEGSKA (reference sequence). CDR3 in amino acids: CSARRPQETQYF. CDR3 coding DNA: TGCAGTGCTAGACGACCACAAGAGACCCAGTACTTC.

This clonotype was seen at least ten times. This chain connects TRBV28 to TRBJ2-3; either TRBD1 or TRBD2 may fit D (5 bases each). V was shortened by 2 bases and J by 0 bases, with 12 bases between the two germline ends. The CDR3 sequence is 16 residues long. Germline V lookup: CDR1 MDHEN, CDR2 SYDVKM. The CDR3 loop is CASSLGWGGSTDTQYF. CDR3 nucleotide sequence: TGTGCCAGCAGTTTAGGGTGGGGCGGGAGCACAGATACGCAGTATTTT.

This clonotype was observed a few times. This rearrangement joins TRBV30 to TRBJ2-3, with TRBD2 matching over 10 bases. Germline V gene data show CDR1 as GTSNPN and CDR2 as SVGIG (reference sequence). The CDR3 has 15 amino acids. V gave up 2 bases and J gave up 1 base; unmatched junction bases: 3. The CDR3 coding sequence is TGTGCCTGGAGTTTAGGACTAGCGGGCACAGATACGCAGTATTTT. Translation gives CAWSLGLAGTDTQYF.

The rearrangement uses TRBV6-2 or TRBV6-3 and TRBJ1-5; 11 bases are a match to TRBD1. Trimming removed 7 bases from V and 6 bases from J; junction bases left unmatched: 8. The CDR3 totals 15 residues. Germline V gene sequence: CDR1 MNHEY, CDR2 SVGEGT. As DNA, the CDR3 is TGTGCCAGCATTACGGACAGGGGGCGTTTTCAGCCCCAGCATTTT. Its protein is CASITDRGRFQPQHF.

This chain uses TRBV29-1 with TRBJ1-2; no reliable D call. Looked up from germline, CDR1 is SQVTM and CDR2 is ANQGSEA. The V end lost 8 bases, the J end lost 7 bases, and 20 bases lay between the germline ends. This CDR3 spans 13 amino acids. CDR3 nucleotides: TGCAGCTTTATGACCGCTCGCATGGGTGGCTACACCTTC. Translating it yields CSFMTARMGGYTF.

The rearrangement joins TRBV25-1 to TRBJ2-2; 7 bases are shared with TRBD1. Germline V lookup: CDR1 MGHDK, CDR2 SYGVNS. The ends lost 4 bases at V and 0 bases at J; junction bases unmatched: 5. The CDR3 is 16 amino acids. The chain's CDR3 is CASSGTGTANTGELFF. CDR3 bases: TGTGCCAGCAGTGGAACCGGGACAGCGAACACCGGGGAGCTGTTTTTT.

This clonotype was counted between two and nine times. CDR3 DNA: TGTGCCAGCAGTGCGGGACCCAGAGAGACCCAGTACTTC. This encodes CASSAGPRETQYF. The chain links TRBV27 to TRBJ2-5; maybe TRBD2 (6 bases). This CDR3 comprises 13 residues. V was pared by 5 bases and J by 4 bases, with 11 bases between. Germline-derived CDR1 and CDR2 are MNHEY and SMNVEV (reference sequence).

This clonotype was detected ten times or more. The chain links TRBV6-1 to TRBJ2-7; D may be TRBD2 (6 bases). CDR1 and CDR2 (germline): MNHNS, SASEGT. Trimming removed 2 bases from V and 2 bases from J, with 7 bases in between. The CDR3 has 13 amino acids. The CDR3 nucleotides are TGTGCCAGCAGTGAATCGGGGGCCTACGAGCAGTACTTC. Translation gives CASSESGAYEQYF.